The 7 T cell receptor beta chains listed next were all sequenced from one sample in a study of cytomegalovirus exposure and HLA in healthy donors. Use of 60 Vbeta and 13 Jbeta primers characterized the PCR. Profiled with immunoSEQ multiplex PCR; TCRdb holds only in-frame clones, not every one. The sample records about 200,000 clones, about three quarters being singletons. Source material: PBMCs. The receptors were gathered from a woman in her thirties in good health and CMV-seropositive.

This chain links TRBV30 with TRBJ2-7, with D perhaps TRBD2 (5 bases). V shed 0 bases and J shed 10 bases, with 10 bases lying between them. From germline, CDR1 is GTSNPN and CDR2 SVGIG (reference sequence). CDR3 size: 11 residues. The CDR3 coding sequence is TGTGCCTGGAGTGTAGCGGCTATACAGTACTTC. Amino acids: CAWSVAAIQYF.

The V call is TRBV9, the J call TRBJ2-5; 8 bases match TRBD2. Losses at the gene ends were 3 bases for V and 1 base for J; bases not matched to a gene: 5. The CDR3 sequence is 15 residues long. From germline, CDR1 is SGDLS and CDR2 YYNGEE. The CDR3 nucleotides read TGTGCCAGCAGCGCGACAGCGGGGGTCCAAGAGACCCAGTACTTC. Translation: CASSATAGVQETQYF.

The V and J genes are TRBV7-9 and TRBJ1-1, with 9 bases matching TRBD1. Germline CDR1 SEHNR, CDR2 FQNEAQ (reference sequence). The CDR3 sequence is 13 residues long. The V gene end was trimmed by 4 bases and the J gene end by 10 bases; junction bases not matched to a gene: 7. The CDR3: CASSSTGGGGAFF. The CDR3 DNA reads TGTGCCAGCAGCTCGACAGGGGGTGGGGGAGCTTTCTTT.

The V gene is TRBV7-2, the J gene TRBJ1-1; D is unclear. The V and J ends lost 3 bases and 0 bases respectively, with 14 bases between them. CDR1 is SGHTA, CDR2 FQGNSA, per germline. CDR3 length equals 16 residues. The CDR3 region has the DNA TGTGCCAGCAGCTTGGTGTCCGGGAATATGAACACTGAAGCTTTCTTT. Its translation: CASSLVSGNMNTEAFF.

This CDR3 is CASADTGRFNQPQHF. The CDR3 region has the DNA TGCGCCAGCGCGGATACAGGACGTTTCAATCAGCCCCAGCATTTT. The chain combines TRBV4-1 with TRBJ1-5; TRBD1 might be the D (5 bases). CDR3 size: 15 residues. Germline V gene data show CDR1 as MGHRA and CDR2 as YSYEKL. V lost 8 bases to trimming and J lost 3 bases, with 17 bases between them.

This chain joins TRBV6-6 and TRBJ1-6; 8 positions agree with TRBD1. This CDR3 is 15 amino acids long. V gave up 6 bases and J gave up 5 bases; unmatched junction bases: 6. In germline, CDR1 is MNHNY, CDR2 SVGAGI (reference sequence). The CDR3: CASSLQGVDNSPLHF. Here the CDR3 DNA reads TGTGCCAGCAGCCTACAGGGGGTAGATAATTCACCCCTCCACTTT.

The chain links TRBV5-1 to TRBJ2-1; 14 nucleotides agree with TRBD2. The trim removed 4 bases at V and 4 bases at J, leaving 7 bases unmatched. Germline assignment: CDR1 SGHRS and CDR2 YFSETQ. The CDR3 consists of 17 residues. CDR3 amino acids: CASSPGTSGRGYNEQFF. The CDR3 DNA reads TGCGCCAGCAGCCCGGGGACTAGCGGGAGAGGATACAATGAGCAGTTCTTC. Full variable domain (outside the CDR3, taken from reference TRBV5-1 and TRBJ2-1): KAGVTQTPRYLIKTRGQQVTLSCSPISGHRSVSWYQQTPGQGLQFLFEYFSETQRNKGNFPGRFSGRQFSNSRSEMNVSTLELGDSALYLCASSPGTSGRGYNEQFFGPGTRLTVL.